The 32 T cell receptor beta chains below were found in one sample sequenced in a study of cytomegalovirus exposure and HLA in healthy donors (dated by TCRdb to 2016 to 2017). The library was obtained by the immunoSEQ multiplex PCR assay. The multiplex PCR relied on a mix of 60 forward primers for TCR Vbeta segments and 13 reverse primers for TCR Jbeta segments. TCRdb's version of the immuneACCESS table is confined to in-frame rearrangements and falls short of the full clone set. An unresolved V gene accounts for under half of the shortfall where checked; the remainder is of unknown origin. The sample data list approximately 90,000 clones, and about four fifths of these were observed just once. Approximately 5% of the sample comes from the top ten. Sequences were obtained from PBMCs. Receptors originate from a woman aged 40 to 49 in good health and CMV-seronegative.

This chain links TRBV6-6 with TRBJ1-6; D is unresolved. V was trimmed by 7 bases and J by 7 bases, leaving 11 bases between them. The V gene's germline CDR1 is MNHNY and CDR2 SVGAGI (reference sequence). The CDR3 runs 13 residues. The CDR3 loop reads CASTDGRNSPLHF. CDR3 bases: TGTGCCAGCACGGACGGGAGAAATTCACCCCTCCACTTT.

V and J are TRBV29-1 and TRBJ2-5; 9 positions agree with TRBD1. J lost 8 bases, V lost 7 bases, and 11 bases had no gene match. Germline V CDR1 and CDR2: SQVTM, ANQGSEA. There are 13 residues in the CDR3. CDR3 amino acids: CSGRGQGLGTQYF. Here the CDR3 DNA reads TGCAGCGGGCGGGGACAGGGTCTCGGTACCCAGTACTTC.

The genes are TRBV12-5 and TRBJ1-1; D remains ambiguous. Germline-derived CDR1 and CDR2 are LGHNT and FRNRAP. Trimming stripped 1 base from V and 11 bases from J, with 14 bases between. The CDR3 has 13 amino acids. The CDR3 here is CASGLGSGKVAFF. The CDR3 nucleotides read TGTGCTAGTGGTTTGGGTTCGGGGAAGGTGGCTTTCTTT.

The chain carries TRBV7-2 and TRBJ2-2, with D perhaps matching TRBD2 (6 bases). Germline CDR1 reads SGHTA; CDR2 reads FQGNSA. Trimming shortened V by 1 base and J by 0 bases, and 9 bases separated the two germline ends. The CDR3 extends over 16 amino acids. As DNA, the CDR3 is TGTGCCAGCAGCTTAGTTCCGGGGGCGAACACCGGGGAGCTGTTTTTT. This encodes CASSLVPGANTGELFF.

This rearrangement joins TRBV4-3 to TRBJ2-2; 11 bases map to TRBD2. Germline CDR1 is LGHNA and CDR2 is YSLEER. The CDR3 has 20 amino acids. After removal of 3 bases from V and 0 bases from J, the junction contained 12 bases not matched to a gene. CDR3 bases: TGCGCCAGCAGCCACAAAGGAGCACTAGCGGGGGAGACGAACACCGGGGAGCTGTTTTTT. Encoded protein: CASSHKGALAGETNTGELFF.

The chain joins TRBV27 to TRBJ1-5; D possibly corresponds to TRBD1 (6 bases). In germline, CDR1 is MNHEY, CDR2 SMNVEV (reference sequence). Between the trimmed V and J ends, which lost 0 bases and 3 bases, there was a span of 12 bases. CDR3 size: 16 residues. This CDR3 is CASSLSGGGLNQPQHF. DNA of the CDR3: TGTGCCAGCAGTTTATCAGGGGGGGGCCTCAATCAGCCCCAGCATTTT.

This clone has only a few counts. CDR3 DNA sequence: TGTGCCAGTAAGGGGCAGCTTAACACTGAAGCTTTCTTT. Its protein is CASKGQLNTEAFF. V gene TRBV19 combines with J gene TRBJ1-1; possibly TRBD1 for D (5 bases). Looked up from germline, CDR1 is LNHDA and CDR2 is SQIVND (reference sequence). CDR3 length equals 13 residues. Trimming left V 7 bases short and J 2 bases short, with 11 bases between.

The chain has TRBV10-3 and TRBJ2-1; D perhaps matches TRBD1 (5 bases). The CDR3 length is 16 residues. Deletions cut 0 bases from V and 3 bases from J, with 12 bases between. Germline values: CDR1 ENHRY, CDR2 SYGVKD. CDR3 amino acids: CAISESGYGHYNEQFF. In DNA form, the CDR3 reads TGTGCCATCAGTGAGTCGGGGTATGGACACTACAATGAGCAGTTCTTC.

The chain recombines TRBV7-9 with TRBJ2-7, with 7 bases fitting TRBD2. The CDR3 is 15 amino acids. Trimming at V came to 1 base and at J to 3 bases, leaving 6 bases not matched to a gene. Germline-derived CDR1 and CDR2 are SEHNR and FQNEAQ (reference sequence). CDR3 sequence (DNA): TGTGCCAGCAGCTTAGTTGCGCGGGGGAACTACGAGCAGTACTTC. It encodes CASSLVARGNYEQYF.

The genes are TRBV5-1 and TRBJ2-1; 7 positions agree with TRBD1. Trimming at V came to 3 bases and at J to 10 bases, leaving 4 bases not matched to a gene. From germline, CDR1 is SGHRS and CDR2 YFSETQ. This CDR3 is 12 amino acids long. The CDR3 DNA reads TGCGCCAGCAGCTCAACAGGGGAAGAGCAGTTCTTC. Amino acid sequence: CASSSTGEEQFF.

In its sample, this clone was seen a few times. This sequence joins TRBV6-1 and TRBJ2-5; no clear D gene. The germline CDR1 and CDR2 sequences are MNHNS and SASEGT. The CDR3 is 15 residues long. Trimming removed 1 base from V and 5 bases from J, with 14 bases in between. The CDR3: CASSEGSTELETQYF. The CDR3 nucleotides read TGTGCCAGCAGTGAAGGTTCGACTGAGCTGGAGACCCAGTACTTC.

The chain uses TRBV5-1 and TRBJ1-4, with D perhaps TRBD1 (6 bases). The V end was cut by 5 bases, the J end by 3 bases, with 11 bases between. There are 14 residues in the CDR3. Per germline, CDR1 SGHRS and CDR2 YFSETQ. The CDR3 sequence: CASSLQGSNEKLFF. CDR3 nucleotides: TGCGCCAGCAGTTTACAGGGTTCTAATGAAAAACTGTTTTTT.

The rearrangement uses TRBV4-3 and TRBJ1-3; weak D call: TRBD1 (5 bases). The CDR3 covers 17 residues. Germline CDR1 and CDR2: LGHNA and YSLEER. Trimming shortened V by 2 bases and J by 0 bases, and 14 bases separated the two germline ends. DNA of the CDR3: TGCGCCAGCAGCCAACAGGGTTATCATCTCTCTGGAAACACCATATATTTT. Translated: CASSQQGYHLSGNTIYF.

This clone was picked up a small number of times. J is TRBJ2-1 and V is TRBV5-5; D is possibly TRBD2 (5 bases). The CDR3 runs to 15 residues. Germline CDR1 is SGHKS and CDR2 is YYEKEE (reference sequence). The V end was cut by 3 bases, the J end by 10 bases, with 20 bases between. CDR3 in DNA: TGTGCCAGCAGCTCGTACACGCTAGCAGCCAAGGAGCAGTTCTTC. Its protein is CASSSYTLAAKEQFF.

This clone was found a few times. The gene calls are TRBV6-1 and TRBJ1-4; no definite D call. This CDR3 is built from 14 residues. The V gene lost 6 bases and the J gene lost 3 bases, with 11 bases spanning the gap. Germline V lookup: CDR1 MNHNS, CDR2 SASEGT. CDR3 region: CASSGELANEKLFF. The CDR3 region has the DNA TGTGCCAGCAGCGGAGAGCTGGCTAATGAAAAACTGTTTTTT.

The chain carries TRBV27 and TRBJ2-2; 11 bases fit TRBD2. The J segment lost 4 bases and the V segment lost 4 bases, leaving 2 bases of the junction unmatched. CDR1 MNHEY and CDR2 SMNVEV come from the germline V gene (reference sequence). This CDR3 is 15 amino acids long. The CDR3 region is CASSYGLAGTGELFF. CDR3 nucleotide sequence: TGTGCCAGCAGTTACGGACTAGCGGGCACCGGGGAGCTGTTTTTT.

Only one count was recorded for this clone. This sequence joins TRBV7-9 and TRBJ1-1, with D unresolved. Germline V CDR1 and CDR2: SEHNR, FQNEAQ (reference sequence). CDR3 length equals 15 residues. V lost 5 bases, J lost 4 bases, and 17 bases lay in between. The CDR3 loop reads CASSQRSTVGTEAFF. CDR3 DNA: TGTGCCAGCAGCCAGCGTTCAACCGTCGGCACTGAAGCTTTCTTT. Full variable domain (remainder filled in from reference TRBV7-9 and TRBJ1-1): DTGVSQNPRHKITKRGQNVTFRCDPISEHNRLYWYRQTLGQGPEFLTYFQNEAQLEKSRLLSDRFSAERPKGSFSTLEIQRTEQGDSAMYLCASSQRSTVGTEAFFGQGTRLTVV.

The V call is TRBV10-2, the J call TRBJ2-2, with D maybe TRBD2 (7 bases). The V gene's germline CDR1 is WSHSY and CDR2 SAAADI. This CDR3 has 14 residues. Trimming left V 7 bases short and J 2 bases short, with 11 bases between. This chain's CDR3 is CASKRDTNTGELFF. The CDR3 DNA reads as TGCGCCAGCAAGCGGGACACAAACACCGGGGAGCTGTTTTTT.

In nucleotides, the CDR3 is TGTGCCAGCAGTGAATCGGAGACCCAGTACTTC. This encodes CASSESETQYF. This chain uses TRBV2 with TRBJ2-5; D unclear. This CDR3 is built from 11 residues. Looked up from germline, CDR1 is SNHLY and CDR2 is FYNNEI. The V and J ends lost 2 bases and 5 bases respectively, with 3 bases between them.

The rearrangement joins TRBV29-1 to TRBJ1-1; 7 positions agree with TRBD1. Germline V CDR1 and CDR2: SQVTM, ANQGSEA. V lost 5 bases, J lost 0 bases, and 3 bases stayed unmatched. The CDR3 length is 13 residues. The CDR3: CSVRGQMNTEAFF. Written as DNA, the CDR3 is TGCAGCGTTAGGGGACAGATGAACACTGAAGCTTTCTTT.

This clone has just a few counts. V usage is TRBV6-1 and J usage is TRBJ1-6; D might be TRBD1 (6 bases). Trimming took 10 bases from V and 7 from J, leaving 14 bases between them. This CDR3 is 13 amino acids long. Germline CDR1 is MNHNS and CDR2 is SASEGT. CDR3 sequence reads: CATTGHSNSPLHF. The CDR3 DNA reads TGTGCCACTACGGGACACAGCAATTCACCCCTCCACTTT.

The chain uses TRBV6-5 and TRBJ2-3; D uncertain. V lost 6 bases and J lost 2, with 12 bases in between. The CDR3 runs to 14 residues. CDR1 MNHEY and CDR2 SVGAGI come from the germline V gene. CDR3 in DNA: TGTGCCAGCAGCCTCGCATCTAACACAGATACGCAGTATTTT. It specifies CASSLASNTDTQYF.

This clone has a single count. The CDR3 reads CASSFGRGPNTGELFF. The CDR3 nucleotides are TGCGCCAGCAGCTTCGGGAGGGGGCCGAACACCGGGGAGCTGTTTTTT. The chain uses TRBV5-1 and TRBJ2-2; maybe TRBD2 (8 bases). From germline, CDR1 is SGHRS and CDR2 YFSETQ. Trimming shortened V by 2 bases and J by 0 bases, and 11 bases separated the two germline ends. The CDR3 is made up of 16 amino acids.

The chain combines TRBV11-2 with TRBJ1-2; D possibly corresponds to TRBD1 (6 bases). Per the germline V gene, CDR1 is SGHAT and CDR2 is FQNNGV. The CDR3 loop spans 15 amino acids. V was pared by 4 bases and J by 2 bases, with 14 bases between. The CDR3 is CASSSLITGNYGYTF. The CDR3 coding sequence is TGTGCCAGCAGCTCACTTATCACAGGGAACTATGGCTACACCTTC.

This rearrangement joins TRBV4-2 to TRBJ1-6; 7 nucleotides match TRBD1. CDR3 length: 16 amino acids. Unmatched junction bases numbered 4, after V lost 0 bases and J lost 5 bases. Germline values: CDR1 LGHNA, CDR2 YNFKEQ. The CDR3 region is CASSQDLTGNNSPLHF. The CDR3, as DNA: TGTGCCAGCAGCCAAGACCTGACAGGGAATAATTCACCCCTCCACTTT.

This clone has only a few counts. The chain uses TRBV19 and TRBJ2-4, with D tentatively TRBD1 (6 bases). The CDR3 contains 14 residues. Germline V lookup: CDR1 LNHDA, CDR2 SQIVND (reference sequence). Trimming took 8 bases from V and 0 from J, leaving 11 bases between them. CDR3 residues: CASLEQGAKNIQYF. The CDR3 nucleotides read TGTGCCAGTCTAGAACAGGGAGCCAAAAACATTCAGTACTTC.

The CDR3 nucleotides are TGTGCCAGCAGCTTCCGACAGGGGACCTACGAGCAGTACTTC. It specifies CASSFRQGTYEQYF. The chain joins TRBV5-8 to TRBJ2-7; TRBD1 agrees at 8 bases. The CDR3 extends over 14 amino acids. Losses at the gene ends were 2 bases for V and 2 bases for J; bases not matched to a gene: 3. Germline-derived CDR1 and CDR2 are SGHTS and YDEGEE.

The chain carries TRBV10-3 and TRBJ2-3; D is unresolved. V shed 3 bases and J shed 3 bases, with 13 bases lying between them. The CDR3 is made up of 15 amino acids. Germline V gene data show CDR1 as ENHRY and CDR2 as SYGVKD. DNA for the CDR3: TGTGCCATCAGTGATATTGGCGGTCTGACAGATACGCAGTATTTT. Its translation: CAISDIGGLTDTQYF.

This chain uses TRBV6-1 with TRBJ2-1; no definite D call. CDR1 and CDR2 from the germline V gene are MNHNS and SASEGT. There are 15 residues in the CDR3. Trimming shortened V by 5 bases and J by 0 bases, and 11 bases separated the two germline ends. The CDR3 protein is CASSSPQSSYNEQFF. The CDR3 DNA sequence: TGTGCCAGCAGTTCCCCCCAATCCTCCTACAATGAGCAGTTCTTC.

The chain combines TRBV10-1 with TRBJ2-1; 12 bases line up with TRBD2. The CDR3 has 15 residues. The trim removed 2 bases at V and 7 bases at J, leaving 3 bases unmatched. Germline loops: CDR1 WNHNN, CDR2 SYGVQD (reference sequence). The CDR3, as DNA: TGCGCCAGCAGTGAGAAACTAGCGGGGGGTAATGAGCAGTTCTTC. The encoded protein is CASSEKLAGGNEQFF.

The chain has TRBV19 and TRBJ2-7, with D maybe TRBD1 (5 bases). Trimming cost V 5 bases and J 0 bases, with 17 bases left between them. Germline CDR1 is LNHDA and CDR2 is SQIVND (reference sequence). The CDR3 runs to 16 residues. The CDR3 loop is CASSPGLQPSSYEQYF. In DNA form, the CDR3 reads TGTGCCAGTAGTCCAGGGCTTCAACCTAGCTCCTACGAGCAGTACTTC.

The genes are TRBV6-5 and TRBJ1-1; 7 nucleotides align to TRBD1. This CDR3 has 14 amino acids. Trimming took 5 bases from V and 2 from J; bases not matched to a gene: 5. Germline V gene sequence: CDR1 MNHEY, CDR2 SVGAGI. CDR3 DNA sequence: TGTGCCAGCAGTCGCAACAGGGGCAACACTGAAGCTTTCTTT. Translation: CASSRNRGNTEAFF.